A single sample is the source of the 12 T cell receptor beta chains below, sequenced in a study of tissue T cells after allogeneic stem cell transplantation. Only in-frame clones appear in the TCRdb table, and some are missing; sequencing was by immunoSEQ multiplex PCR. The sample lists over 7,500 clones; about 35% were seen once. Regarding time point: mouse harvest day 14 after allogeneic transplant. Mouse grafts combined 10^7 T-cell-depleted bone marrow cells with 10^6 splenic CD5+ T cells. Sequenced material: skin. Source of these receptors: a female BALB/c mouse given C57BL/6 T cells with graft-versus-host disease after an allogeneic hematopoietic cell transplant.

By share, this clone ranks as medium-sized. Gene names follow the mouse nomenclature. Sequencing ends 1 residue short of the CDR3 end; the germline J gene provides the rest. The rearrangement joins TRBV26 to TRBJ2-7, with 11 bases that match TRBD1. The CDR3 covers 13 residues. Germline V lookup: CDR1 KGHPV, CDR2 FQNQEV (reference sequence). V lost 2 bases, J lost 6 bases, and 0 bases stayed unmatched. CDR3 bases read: TGTGCCAGCAGTCTGGGGACAGGGGGTGAACAGTAC. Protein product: CASSLGTGGEQY. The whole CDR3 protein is CASSLGTGGEQYF. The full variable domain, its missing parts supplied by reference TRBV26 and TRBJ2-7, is NSKVIQTPRYLVKGQGQKAKMRCIPEKGHPVVFWYQQNKNNEFKFLINFQNQEVLQQIDMTEKRFSAECPSNSPCSLEIQSSEAGDSALYLCASSLGTGGEQYFGPGTRLTVL.

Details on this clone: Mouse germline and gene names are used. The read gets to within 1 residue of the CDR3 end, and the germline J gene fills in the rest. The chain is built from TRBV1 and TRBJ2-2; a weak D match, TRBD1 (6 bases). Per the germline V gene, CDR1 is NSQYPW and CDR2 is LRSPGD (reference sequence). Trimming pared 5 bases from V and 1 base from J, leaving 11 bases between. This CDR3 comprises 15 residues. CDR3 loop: CTCSSRQVNTGQLYF. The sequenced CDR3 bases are TGCACCTGCAGTTCCAGACAGGTAAACACCGGGCAGCTCTAC.

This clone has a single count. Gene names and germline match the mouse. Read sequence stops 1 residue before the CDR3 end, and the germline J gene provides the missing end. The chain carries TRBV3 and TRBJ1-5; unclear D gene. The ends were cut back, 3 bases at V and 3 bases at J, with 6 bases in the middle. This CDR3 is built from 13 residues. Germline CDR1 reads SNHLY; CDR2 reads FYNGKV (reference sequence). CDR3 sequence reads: CASSFGGNQAPLF. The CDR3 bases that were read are TGTGCCAGCAGCTTCGGCGGCAACCAGGCTCCGCTT.

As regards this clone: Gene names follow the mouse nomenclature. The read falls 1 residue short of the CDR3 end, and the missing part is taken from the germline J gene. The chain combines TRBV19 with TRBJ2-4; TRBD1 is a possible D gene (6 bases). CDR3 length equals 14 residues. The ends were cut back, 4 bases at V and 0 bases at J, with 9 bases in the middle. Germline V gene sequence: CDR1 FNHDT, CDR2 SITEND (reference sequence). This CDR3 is CASSRDISQNTLYF. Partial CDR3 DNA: TGTGCCAGCAGTCGGGACATAAGTCAAAACACCTTGTAC.

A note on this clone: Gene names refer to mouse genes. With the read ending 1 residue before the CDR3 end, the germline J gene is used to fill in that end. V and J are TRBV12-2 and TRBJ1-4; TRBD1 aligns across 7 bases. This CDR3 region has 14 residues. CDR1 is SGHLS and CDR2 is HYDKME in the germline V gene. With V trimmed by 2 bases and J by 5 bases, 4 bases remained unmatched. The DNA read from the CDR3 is TGTGCCAGCTCTCCGGGACAGTCTAACGAAAGATTATTT. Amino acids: CASSPGQSNERLF. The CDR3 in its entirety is CASSPGQSNERLFF.

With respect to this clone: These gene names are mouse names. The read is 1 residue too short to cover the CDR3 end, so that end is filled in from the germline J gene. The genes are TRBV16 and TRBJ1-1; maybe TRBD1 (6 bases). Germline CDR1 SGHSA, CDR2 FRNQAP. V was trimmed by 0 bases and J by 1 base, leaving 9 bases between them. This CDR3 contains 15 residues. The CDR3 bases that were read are TGTGCAAGCAGCTTAGATTGGGGACAAAACACAGAAGTCTTC. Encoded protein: CASSLDWGQNTEVF. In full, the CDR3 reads CASSLDWGQNTEVFF. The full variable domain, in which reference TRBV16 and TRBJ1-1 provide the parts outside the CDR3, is NAGVIQTPRHKVTGKGQEATLWCEPISGHSAVFWYRQTIVQGLEFLTYFRNQAPIDDSGMPKERFSAQMPNQSHSTLKIQSTQPQDSAVYLCASSLDWGQNTEVFFGKGTRLTVV.

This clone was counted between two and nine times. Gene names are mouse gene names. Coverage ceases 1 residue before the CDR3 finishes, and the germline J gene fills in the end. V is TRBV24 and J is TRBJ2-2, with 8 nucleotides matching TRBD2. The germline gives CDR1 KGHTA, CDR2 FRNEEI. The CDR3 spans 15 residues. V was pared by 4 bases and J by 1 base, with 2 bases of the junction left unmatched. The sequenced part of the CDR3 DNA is TGTGCCAGCAGTCCTGGGGGGAAAAACACCGGGCAGCTCTAC. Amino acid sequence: CASSPGGKNTGQLY. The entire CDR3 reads CASSPGGKNTGQLYF.

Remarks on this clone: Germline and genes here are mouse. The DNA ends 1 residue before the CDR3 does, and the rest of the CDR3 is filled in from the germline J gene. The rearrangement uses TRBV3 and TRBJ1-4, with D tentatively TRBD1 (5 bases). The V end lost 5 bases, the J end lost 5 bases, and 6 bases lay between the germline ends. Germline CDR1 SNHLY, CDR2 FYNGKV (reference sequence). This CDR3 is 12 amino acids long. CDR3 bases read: TGTGCCAGCAGCCGACAGAACGAAAGATTATTT. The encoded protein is CASSRQNERLF. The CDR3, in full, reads CASSRQNERLFF.

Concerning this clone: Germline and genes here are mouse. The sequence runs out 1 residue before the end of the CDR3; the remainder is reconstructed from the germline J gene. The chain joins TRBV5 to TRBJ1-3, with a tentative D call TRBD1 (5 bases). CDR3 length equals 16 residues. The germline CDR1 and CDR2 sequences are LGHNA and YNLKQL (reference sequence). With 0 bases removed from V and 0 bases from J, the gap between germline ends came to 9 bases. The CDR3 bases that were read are TGTGCCAGCAGCCAAGAGGGGGGAAATTCTGGAAATACGCTCTAT. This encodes CASSQEGGNSGNTLY. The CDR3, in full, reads CASSQEGGNSGNTLYF.

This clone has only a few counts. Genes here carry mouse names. The CDR3 bases that were read are TGTGCCAGCAGCCAAGATGGCAAGAACTATGCTGAGCAGTTC. Protein product: CASSQDGKNYAEQF. The full CDR3 is CASSQDGKNYAEQFF. The chain combines TRBV5 with TRBJ2-1, with D unresolved. The read finishes 1 residue shy of the CDR3 end, and the germline J gene is used to complete it. Germline V gives CDR1 LGHNA, CDR2 YNLKQL (reference sequence). The CDR3 runs 15 residues. Deletions cut 0 bases from V and 1 base from J, with 7 bases between.

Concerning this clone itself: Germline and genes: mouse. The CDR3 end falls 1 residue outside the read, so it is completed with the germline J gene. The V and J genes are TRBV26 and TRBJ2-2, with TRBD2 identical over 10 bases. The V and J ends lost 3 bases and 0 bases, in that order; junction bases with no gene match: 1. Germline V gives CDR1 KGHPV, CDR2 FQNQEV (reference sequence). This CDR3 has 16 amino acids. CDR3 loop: CASSLDWGANTGQLYF. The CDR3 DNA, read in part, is TGTGCCAGCAGTCTCGACTGGGGGGCAAACACCGGGCAGCTCTAC.

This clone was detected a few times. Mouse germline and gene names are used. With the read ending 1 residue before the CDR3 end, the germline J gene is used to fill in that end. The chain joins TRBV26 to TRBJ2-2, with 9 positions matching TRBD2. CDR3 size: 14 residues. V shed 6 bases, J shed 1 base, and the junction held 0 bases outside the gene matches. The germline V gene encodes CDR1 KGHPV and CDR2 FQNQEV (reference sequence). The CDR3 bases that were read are TGTGCCAGCAGACTGGGGGGAAACACCGGGCAGCTCTAC. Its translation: CASRLGGNTGQLY. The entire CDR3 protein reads CASRLGGNTGQLYF.